This T cell receptor (beta chain) was obtained from a study of identical twins. A universal primer site was created by template switching, with the cDNA bearing unique molecular identifiers. TCRdb analysed the 5' RACE reads with MiXCR anew, one entry per CDR3 protein. This table has roughly 490,000 distinct CDR3 sequences, around 15% appearing once. Overall study findings and caveats: Twin-shared out-of-frame alpha sequences were enriched for low generation probability. Cord blood beta clonotypes present at high abundance carried fewer insertions; no such pattern appeared in memory repertoires.

Germline V lookup: CDR1 KGHSH, CDR2 LQKENI. The CDR3 has 16 residues. J gave up 2 bases and V 4 bases, and 11 bases lay outside the gene matches. In its sample, this clonotype was seen many times. Its antigen is unknown. These data were likewise used in another study, on yellow fever vaccine responses in identical twins.

This TCR derives from a woman in her late teens or twenties in good health. What was sequenced was CD4+ T cells sorted from blood. J is TRBJ2-7 and V is TRBV18; 7 nucleotides match TRBD1. CDR3 protein: CASSHFRDSLAYEQYF. Here the CDR3 DNA reads TGTGCCAGCTCACACTTCCGGGACAGCCTGGCCTACGAGCAGTACTTC.